Presented here are 18 T cell receptor beta chains from one specimen sequenced in a study of T cell repertoires in cytomegalovirus infection (dated by TCRdb to about 2019). The sample was run on an Illumina HiSeq 1500. TCRdb cleaned the public reads at Q25 with fastp, built clones with MiXCR and kept in-frame beta chains. Each record represents a unique CDR3 protein, reported with the most common genes and DNA among its rows. The sample data list approximately 200,000 distinct CDR3 sequences, and approximately 24% of these were observed just once. Roughly 18% of the sample is taken by the ten largest. The specimen was CD8+ T cells from PBMCs. The receptors were gathered from a human donor in good health (CMV status not recorded). Some clones in this sample may be carry-over from other donors' samples.

The gene calls are TRBV11-2 and TRBJ1-1; the D is unclear. V lost 2 bases to trimming and J lost 8 bases, with 9 bases between them. Germline assignment: CDR1 SGHAT and CDR2 FQNNGV. CDR3 length: 12 residues. CDR3 sequence reads: CASSLLDVEAFF. The CDR3 coding sequence is TGTGCCAGCAGCTTATTAGACGTAGAAGCTTTCTTT. Looking up the rest from reference TRBV11-2 and TRBJ1-1 gives the full variable domain: EAGVAQSPRYKIIEKRQSVAFWCNPISGHATLYWYQQILGQGPKLLIQFQNNGVVDDSQLPKDRFSAERLKGVDSTLKIQPAKLEDSAVYLCASSLLDVEAFFGQGTRLTVV.

The V gene is TRBV29-1, the J gene TRBJ2-7; 10 bases fit TRBD2. This CDR3 spans 14 amino acids. Trimming at V came to 5 bases and at J to 4 bases, leaving 8 bases not matched to a gene. In germline, CDR1 is SQVTM, CDR2 ANQGSEA. CDR3 sequence reads: CSVRGTSGVYEQYF. CDR3 nucleotides: TGCAGCGTTCGAGGCACTAGCGGGGTTTACGAGCAGTACTTC.

This clonotype was recorded many times. The chain recombines TRBV7-2 with TRBJ2-7; D is undetermined. Germline CDR1 SGHTA, CDR2 FQGNSA. Trimming took off 4 bases at V and 6 bases at J, with 10 bases between the two ends. This CDR3 is 12 amino acids long. CDR3 DNA: TGTGCCAGCAGCTCTGGCTTTGGCGAGCAGTACTTC. Residues: CASSSGFGEQYF.

As regards this clonotype: This may come from a read error, since a much larger clone is one base off. V is TRBV7-8 and J is TRBJ2-1; D perhaps matches TRBD2 (5 bases). V dropped 1 base and J dropped 7 bases, with 23 bases sitting between them. This CDR3 comprises 18 residues. CDR1 SGHVS and CDR2 FQNEAQ come from the germline V gene. CDR3 loop: CASSLGDEVIGDRNEQFF. The CDR3 DNA follows: TGTGCCAGCAGCTTAGGGGATGAGGTGATCGGGGATAGAAATGAGCAGTTCTTC.

V and J are TRBV11-2 and TRBJ2-5; 8 bases fit TRBD1. The CDR3 is made up of 15 amino acids. CDR1 is SGHAT and CDR2 is FQNNGV in the germline V gene. V shed 3 bases, J shed 7 bases, and the junction held 10 bases outside the gene matches. CDR3 sequence reads: CASSLSWGQGATQYF. CDR3 coding DNA: TGTGCCAGCAGCTTGTCTTGGGGGCAGGGGGCGACCCAGTACTTC.

The chain carries TRBV29-1 and TRBJ2-2, with D hard to call. There are 11 residues in the CDR3. Per the germline V gene, CDR1 is SQVTM and CDR2 is ANQGSEA. The V gene lost 4 bases and the J gene lost 7 bases, with 7 bases spanning the gap. The DNA for the CDR3 is TGCAGCGTTGTTAGAGACGGGGAGCTGTTTTTT. This gives the protein CSVVRDGELFF.

The V gene is TRBV29-1, the J gene TRBJ1-2; tentative D call: TRBD1 (5 bases). Deletions cut 2 bases from V and 3 bases from J, with 10 bases between. Germline CDR1 and CDR2: SQVTM and ANQGSEA. This CDR3 region has 13 residues. CDR3 sequence (DNA): TGCAGCGTTGAAACAGGCGTAGACTATGGCTACACCTTC. Translation gives CSVETGVDYGYTF.

The sample holds a few counts of this clonotype. The chain is built from TRBV2 and TRBJ2-1, with 13 bases lining up with TRBD2. The CDR3 extends over 19 amino acids. Germline CDR1 reads SNHLY; CDR2 reads FYNNEI. Unmatched junction bases numbered 7, after V lost 2 bases and J lost 0 bases. The CDR3 loop reads CASSERLAGGYSSYNEQFF. The CDR3 DNA sequence: TGTGCCAGCAGTGAAAGACTAGCGGGGGGTTATAGCTCCTACAATGAGCAGTTCTTC.

The chain couples TRBV9 to TRBJ2-3; 7 bases fit TRBD2. The CDR3 extends over 17 amino acids. From germline, CDR1 is SGDLS and CDR2 YYNGEE. J was trimmed by 0 bases and V by 0 bases; bases with no gene match: 7. The CDR3 loop reads CASSVDASGTSTDTQYF. The DNA of the CDR3 is TGTGCCAGCAGCGTAGATGCTAGCGGTACTAGCACAGATACGCAGTATTTT.

This clonotype occurred many times. The chain is built from TRBV29-1 and TRBJ2-1, with D uncertain. Germline lookup yields CDR1 SQVTM and CDR2 ANQGSEA. CDR3 length: 11 residues. Trimming pared 4 bases from V and 6 bases from J, leaving 7 bases between. This CDR3 is CSVVHFNEQFF. The DNA of the CDR3 is TGCAGCGTTGTCCACTTCAATGAGCAGTTCTTC.

The rearrangement joins TRBV19 to TRBJ1-2, with D unclear. CDR1 is LNHDA and CDR2 is SQIVND in the germline V gene (reference sequence). V shed 4 bases and J shed 7 bases, with 16 bases lying between them. The CDR3 runs to 14 residues. The CDR3 is CASSTPGAVVGYTF. CDR3 sequence (DNA): TGTGCCAGTAGTACTCCGGGCGCCGTGGTTGGCTACACCTTC. Variable domain in full (rest from reference TRBV19 and TRBJ1-2): DGGITQSPKYLFRKEGQNVTLSCEQNLNHDAMYWYRQDPGQGLRLIYYSQIVNDFQKGDIAEGYSVSREKKESFPLTVTSAQKNPTAFYLCASSTPGAVVGYTFGSGTRLTVV.

This clonotype showed up just a few times. The V call is TRBV12-3 or TRBV12-4, the J call TRBJ1-6, with 9 bases fitting TRBD1. CDR3 length: 14 amino acids. Unmatched junction bases numbered 5, after V lost 4 bases and J lost 10 bases. In DNA, the CDR3 is TGTGCCAGCAGTTCCTGGACAGGGGTCTCACCCCTCCACTTT. It yields the protein CASSSWTGVSPLHF.

The sample holds a few counts of this clonotype. The chain has TRBV20-1 and TRBJ1-1; D may be TRBD1 (6 bases). Trimming removed 4 bases at V and 0 bases at J, with 15 bases between. Germline CDR1 is DFQATT and CDR2 is SNEGSKA (reference sequence). The CDR3 contains 15 residues. The CDR3 nucleotides read TGCAGTGCTACCGCCAGGGGATTAATGAACACTGAAGCTTTCTTT. Encoded protein: CSATARGLMNTEAFF.

This clonotype was counted ten times or more. The chain has TRBV4-1 and TRBJ1-1; no reliable D call. V lost 1 base, J lost 3 bases, and 12 bases lay in between. CDR1 and CDR2 from the germline V gene are MGHRA and YSYEKL. This CDR3 comprises 15 residues. The CDR3 sequence: CASSQGEGLDTEAFF. In DNA form, the CDR3 reads TGCGCCAGCAGCCAAGGAGAAGGGCTGGACACTGAAGCTTTCTTT.

The sample holds many counts of this clonotype. The chain combines TRBV7-2 with TRBJ1-4, with D unclear. V was pared by 2 bases and J by 7 bases, with 14 bases between. Germline CDR1 reads SGHTA; CDR2 reads FQGNSA. The CDR3 totals 15 residues. In DNA, the CDR3 is TGTGCCAGCAGCTTAAGTGCAGCCATGGGTGAAAAACTGTTTTTT. It specifies CASSLSAAMGEKLFF.

This clonotype was found many times. This chain connects TRBV12-3 or TRBV12-4 to TRBJ1-1; TRBD1 agrees at 8 bases. V was pared by 4 bases and J by 8 bases, with 12 bases of the junction left unmatched. The CDR3 runs 15 residues. The CDR3 protein is CASSSPATGALEAFF. Written as DNA, the CDR3 is TGTGCCAGCAGTTCACCGGCGACAGGGGCCCTCGAAGCTTTCTTT.

This chain uses TRBV20-1 with TRBJ2-3; 7 bases match TRBD2. The CDR3 sequence is 13 residues long. CDR1 is DFQATT, CDR2 SNEGSKA, per germline (reference sequence). V gave up 6 bases and J gave up 6 bases; unmatched junction bases: 9. CDR3: CSAALAVWDTQYF. Written as DNA, the CDR3 is TGCAGTGCCGCGCTAGCGGTCTGGGATACGCAGTATTTT.

This sequence joins TRBV11-1 and TRBJ2-1; 8 bases line up with TRBD2. The germline CDR1 and CDR2 sequences are SGHAT and FQDESV (reference sequence). CDR3 size: 13 residues. Trimming cost V 5 bases and J 8 bases; bases outside gene matches: 5. CDR3 sequence: CASSALLADEQFF. CDR3 in DNA: TGTGCCAGCAGCGCATTACTAGCGGATGAGCAGTTCTTC.